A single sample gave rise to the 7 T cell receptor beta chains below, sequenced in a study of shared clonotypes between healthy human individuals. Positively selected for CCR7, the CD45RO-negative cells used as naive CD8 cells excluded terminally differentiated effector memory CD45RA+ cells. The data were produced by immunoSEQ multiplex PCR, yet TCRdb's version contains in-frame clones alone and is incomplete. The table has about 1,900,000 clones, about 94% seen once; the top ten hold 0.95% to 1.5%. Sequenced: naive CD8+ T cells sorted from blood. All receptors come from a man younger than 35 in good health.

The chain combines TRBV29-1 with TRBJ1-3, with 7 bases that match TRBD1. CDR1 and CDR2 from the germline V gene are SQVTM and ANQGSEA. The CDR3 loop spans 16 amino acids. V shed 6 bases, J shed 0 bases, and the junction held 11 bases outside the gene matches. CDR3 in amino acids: CSVQGEPRSSGNTIYF. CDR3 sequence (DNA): TGCAGCGTCCAGGGGGAGCCTCGGAGCTCTGGAAACACCATATATTTT.

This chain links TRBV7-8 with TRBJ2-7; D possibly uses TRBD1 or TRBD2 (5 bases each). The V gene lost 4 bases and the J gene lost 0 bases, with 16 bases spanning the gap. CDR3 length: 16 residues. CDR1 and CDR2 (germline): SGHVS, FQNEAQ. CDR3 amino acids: CASSSPGRMLSYEQYF. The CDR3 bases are TGTGCCAGCAGCTCTCCGGGACGGATGCTCTCCTACGAGCAGTACTTC.

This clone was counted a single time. CDR3 region: CATSRERTGVDEQYF. The CDR3 DNA is TGTGCCACCAGCAGAGAACGGACAGGGGTCGACGAGCAGTACTTC. The chain is built from TRBV15 and TRBJ2-7; 9 bases are shared with TRBD1. The length of the CDR3 is 15 residues. The germline V gene encodes CDR1 LNHNV and CDR2 YYDKDF (reference sequence). The trim removed 0 bases at V and 5 bases at J, leaving 5 bases unmatched.

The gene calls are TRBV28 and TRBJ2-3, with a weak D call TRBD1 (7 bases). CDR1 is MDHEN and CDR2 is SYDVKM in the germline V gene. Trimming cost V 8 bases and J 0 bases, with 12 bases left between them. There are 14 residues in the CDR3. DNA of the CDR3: TGTGCCAGCGGTCAGGGGGGTAGCACAGATACGCAGTATTTT. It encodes CASGQGGSTDTQYF.

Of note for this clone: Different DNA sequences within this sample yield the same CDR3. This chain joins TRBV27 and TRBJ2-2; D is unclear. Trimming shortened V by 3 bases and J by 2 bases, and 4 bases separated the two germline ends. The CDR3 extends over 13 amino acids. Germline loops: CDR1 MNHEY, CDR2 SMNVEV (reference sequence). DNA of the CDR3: TGTGCCAGCAGTTTGGTAAACACCGGGGAGCTGTTTTTT. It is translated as CASSLVNTGELFF.

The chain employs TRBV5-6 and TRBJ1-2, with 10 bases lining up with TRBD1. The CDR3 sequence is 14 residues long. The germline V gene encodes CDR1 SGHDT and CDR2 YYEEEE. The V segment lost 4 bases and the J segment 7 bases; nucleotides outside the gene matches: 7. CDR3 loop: CASSPGTGVSGYTF. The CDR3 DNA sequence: TGTGCCAGCAGCCCCGGGACAGGGGTTAGTGGCTACACCTTC.

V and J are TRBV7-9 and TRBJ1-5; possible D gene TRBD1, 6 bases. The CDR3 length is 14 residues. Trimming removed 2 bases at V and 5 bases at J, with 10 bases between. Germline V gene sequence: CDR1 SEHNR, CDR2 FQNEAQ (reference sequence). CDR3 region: CASSLLGGDQPQHF. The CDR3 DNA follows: TGTGCCAGCAGCTTACTAGGGGGGGATCAGCCCCAGCATTTT.